This T cell receptor beta chain was sequenced during a study of Tregs in tolerant kidney transplant recipients. Study observations and caveats: This study did not directly address biological reproducibility. In tolerant patients, donor-specific Tregs outgrew total Tregs, suggesting antigen-driven expansion. For some patients, primers changed over time, blocking nucleotide-level comparison.

Recipients received nonmyeloablative bone marrow transplants from related graft donors, with transient mixed chimerism. CD4+CD25+CD127- Tregs, CD4+CD25- non-Tregs, CD4 and CD8 cells were sorted. A word on this clone: What it binds is not known.

V shed 1 base, J shed 3 bases, and the junction held 6 bases outside the gene matches. CDR3 length: 15 residues. The germline V gene has CDR1 SGHRS and CDR2 YFSETQ. This table comes from immunoSEQ multiplex PCR, and its TCRdb copy is limited to in-frame clones, with some not included. This table holds tens of thousands of clones, 90% to 95% found once. This sample comprised CD4+ T cells from blood (PBMCs), obtained 24 months after the transplant. This TCR derives from a human patient who received a combined kidney and bone marrow transplant. Some of the T cells might come from the graft donor. This rearrangement joins TRBV5-1 to TRBJ2-7; TRBD1 agrees at 8 bases. The CDR3 loop is CASSLTGQGRYEQYF. CDR3 nucleotides: TGCGCCAGCAGCTTGACCGGACAGGGTCGCTACGAGCAGTACTTC.